This TCR beta chain is from a study of identical twins. This clonotype was observed many times. TCRdb used MiXCR to reprocess the 5' RACE reads, holding one entry per CDR3 protein. This table holds about 660,000 distinct CDR3 sequences, roughly 8% found once. Trimming cost V 4 bases and J 3 bases; bases outside gene matches: 8. This CDR3 is 15 amino acids long. In germline, CDR1 is MGHDK, CDR2 SYGVNS. These same data were also listed under a study on yellow fever vaccine responses in identical twins. That report adds: The T cell response to vaccination in identical twins was reportedly partly convergent and partly personalized.

Source material: PBMCs. The TCR comes from a woman younger than 30 in good health. The genes are TRBV25-1 and TRBJ2-7; TRBD2 matches 8 bases. The CDR3 sequence: CASSGRGRRSYEQYF. CDR3 nucleotide sequence: TGTGCCAGCAGTGGACGCGGGAGGAGGAGCTACGAGCAGTACTTC.